What follows are 15 T cell receptor beta chains derived from one specimen sequenced in a study of T-cell memory formation after mild COVID-19. TCRdb independently ran MiXCR on the 5' RACE reads; one entry per CDR3 protein. In the table there are 430,000 or so distinct CDR3 sequences, 20% to 25% of which are singletons. Sequencing input: PBMCs or a T cell subset sorted from them (not recorded which). The receptors come from an adult woman who had mild COVID-19 (a few samples of this study predate the infection). Cell type and time point are not known.

The rearrangement links TRBV5-6 to TRBJ2-7, with 12 bases identical to TRBD1. The CDR3 sequence is 15 residues long. Looked up from germline, CDR1 is SGHDT and CDR2 is YYEEEE. The junction had 4 bases not matched to a gene; V was cut back by 0 bases and J by 6 bases. The CDR3 bases are TGTGCCAGCAGCTTGGCCGGGACAGGGGGCCTCGAGCAGTACTTC. Its protein is CASSLAGTGGLEQYF.

This clonotype was detected only a few times. Written as DNA, the CDR3 is TGTGCCAGCAGCTTAGCAGGGGGGTTCCGAACCTATCGCACAGATACGCAGTATTTT. Translating gives CASSLAGGFRTYRTDTQYF. The chain couples TRBV7-9 to TRBJ2-3; D may match TRBD1 or TRBD2 (6 bases each). The CDR3 has 19 amino acids. Trimming left V 0 bases short and J 1 base short, with 20 bases between. Germline V gene lookup returns CDR1 SEHNR and CDR2 FQNEAQ (reference sequence).

This clonotype showed up just a few times. This chain uses TRBV12-3 or TRBV12-4 with TRBJ2-7; no firm D call. The CDR3 sequence is 12 residues long. The V end lost 2 bases, the J end lost 3 bases, and 5 bases lay between the germline ends. This CDR3 reads CASSLTIYEQYF. CDR3 sequence (DNA): TGTGCCAGCAGTTTAACCATCTACGAGCAGTACTTC.

The V call is TRBV19, the J call TRBJ1-2, with 7 bases aligning to TRBD1. The germline V gene has CDR1 LNHDA and CDR2 SQIVND (reference sequence). The ends lost 6 bases at V and 4 bases at J; junction bases unmatched: 11. The CDR3 runs to 15 residues. The CDR3 DNA is TGTGCCAGTAGGGCGGGGACAGTGGCGACCTATGGCTACACCTTC. Amino acids: CASRAGTVATYGYTF.

This chain uses TRBV20-1 with TRBJ1-2; D not resolved. This CDR3 contains 12 residues. Per the germline V gene, CDR1 is DFQATT and CDR2 is SNEGSKA (reference sequence). Trimming took 3 bases from V and 6 from J, leaving 11 bases between them. The CDR3 DNA sequence: TGCAGTGCTAGCTTATTGAACCATGGCTACACCTTC. It translates to CSASLLNHGYTF.

J is TRBJ2-7 and V is TRBV15; no firm D call. This CDR3 has 13 amino acids. CDR1 is LNHNV and CDR2 is YYDKDF in the germline V gene (reference sequence). V was clipped by 0 bases and J by 3 bases, with 6 bases between them. The CDR3 coding sequence is TGTGCCACCAGCAGAGATCGACACTACGAGCAGTACTTC. Protein: CATSRDRHYEQYF.

In its sample, this clonotype was seen a few times. The chain combines TRBV20-1 with TRBJ2-1; tentatively, D is TRBD1 or TRBD2 (6 bases each). This CDR3 spans 14 amino acids. V was shortened by 6 bases and J by 4 bases, with 16 bases between the two germline ends. Germline V gene sequence: CDR1 DFQATT, CDR2 SNEGSKA (reference sequence). In DNA, the CDR3 is TGCAGTGCCCGCCGTAGGGGGGTATACAATGAGCAGTTCTTC. Encoded protein: CSARRRGVYNEQFF.

The chain's CDR3 is CASSPSGSWETQYF. CDR3 in DNA: TGTGCCAGCAGTCCTAGCGGGAGTTGGGAGACCCAGTACTTC. This rearrangement joins TRBV14 to TRBJ2-5; TRBD2 aligns across 10 bases. CDR3 size: 14 residues. Germline V gene lookup returns CDR1 SGHDN and CDR2 FVKESK. Trimming took 6 bases from V and 5 from J; bases not matched to a gene: 6.

This sequence joins TRBV6-1 and TRBJ1-5; D is perhaps TRBD1 (5 bases). Germline assignment: CDR1 MNHNS and CDR2 SASEGT. Trimming took 3 bases from V and 3 from J, leaving 15 bases between them. The CDR3 has 16 amino acids. In nucleotides, the CDR3 is TGTGCCAGCAGTGACTTCCTCAGGGTAGTCAATCAGCCCCAGCATTTT. Its protein is CASSDFLRVVNQPQHF.

J is TRBJ1-5 and V is TRBV12-3 or TRBV12-4; 7 bases agree with TRBD1. V shed 6 bases and J 0 bases; nucleotides not matched to a gene: 8. The CDR3 has 16 amino acids. CDR3 sequence (DNA): TGTGCCAGCAGCCCCAGGGACAGCTATAGCAATCAGCCCCAGCATTTT. It translates to CASSPRDSYSNQPQHF.

As to this clonotype: Compared with germline, one end of the junction differs, possibly owing to a read error. The chain carries TRBV5-5 and TRBJ2-7; the D gene is possibly TRBD2 (6 bases). Germline loops: CDR1 SGHKS, CDR2 YYEKEE (reference sequence). The CDR3 runs 15 residues. CDR3 in amino acids: CASSFDPGLNIGQYF. CDR3 DNA sequence: TGTGCAAGCAGCTTCGACCCGGGACTTAACATCGGGCAGTACTTC.

In this sample, this clonotype turned up many times. The chain employs TRBV29-1 and TRBJ2-2, with 8 bases fitting TRBD1. The V segment lost 5 bases and the J segment 4 bases; nucleotides outside the gene matches: 9. This CDR3 has 15 amino acids. Germline CDR1 is SQVTM and CDR2 is ANQGSEA. CDR3 residues: CSVWGTGGGTGELFF. The DNA of the CDR3 is TGCAGCGTTTGGGGCACAGGGGGAGGCACCGGGGAGCTGTTTTTT.

The table lists this clonotype with a count of one. This chain uses TRBV27 with TRBJ2-1; the D gene is possibly TRBD2 (6 bases). CDR1 is MNHEY, CDR2 SMNVEV, per germline (reference sequence). V lost 5 bases, J lost 5 bases, and 19 bases lay in between. The CDR3 is 16 residues long. The CDR3 DNA is TGTGCCAGCAGTCTTAACGAAGGGGCGGGAAACAATGAGCAGTTCTTC. Amino acid sequence: CASSLNEGAGNNEQFF.

The J gene is TRBJ2-1, the V gene TRBV12-3 or TRBV12-4; D unclear. There are 13 residues in the CDR3. V was clipped by 3 bases and J by 8 bases, with 11 bases between them. CDR3 in amino acids: CASSFVDLDEQFF. The CDR3, as DNA: TGTGCCAGCAGTTTCGTAGACCTGGATGAGCAGTTCTTC.

This clonotype has only a few counts. The rearrangement links TRBV21-1 to TRBJ1-2; the table assigns TRBD1, which was not confirmed against the DNA. TRBV21-1 is a known pseudogene. This CDR3 is 14 amino acids long. The CDR3 sequence: CASSNPGHCSGYTF. The CDR3 DNA sequence: TGTGCCAGCAGCAATCCGGGACACTGTAGTGGCTACACCTTC.